The clone carrying this T cell receptor beta chain was seen only a few times. CDR3 length: 13 residues. CDR1 and CDR2 (germline): MNHNS, SASEGT. V lost 8 bases and J 1 base, leaving 11 bases between the germline ends. This entry belongs to a study of CD8+CD57+ T cells in acquired aplastic anemia. CD8+CD57+ cell expansion had been shown by flow cytometry in patients chosen for sequencing. TCR beta VDJ and CDR3 profiling used genomic DNA as template. TCRdb itself ran the reads through MiXCR, one entry per CDR3 protein. The sample consists of 450,000 to 600,000 distinct CDR3 sequences, around 33% of them appearing once.

The TCR sequence derives from a human donor with aplastic anemia. This rearrangement joins TRBV6-1 to TRBJ1-2; unclear D gene. The sample was sorted CD4+, CD8+, or CD8+CD57+ T cells (not recorded which) from PBMCs. The CDR3 protein is CASLGDRNYGYTF. The CDR3 region has the DNA TGTGCCAGCCTGGGAGACCGTAACTATGGCTACACCTTC.